The subject of this entry is one T cell receptor beta chain. This specimen belongs to a study of blood T cell repertoires in COVID-19. Study as a whole: Acute-phase and convalescent COVID-19 samples originated in the United States, Italy and Spain. In each case, the material was cDNA or gDNA derived from T cells, B-cell-depleted T cells, or PBMCs.

The germline V gene encodes CDR1 KGHSH and CDR2 LQKENI. Germline trimming cut 4 bases from V and 5 bases from J; bases unmatched to any gene: 4. This CDR3 contains 13 residues. Clones were sequenced by immunoSEQ multiplex PCR, and TCRdb holds only the in-frame ones, with some missing. The table includes over 130,000 clones, over 65% detected once. The source material was peripheral blood. The chain links TRBV18 to TRBJ2-7; 8 bases are shared with TRBD1. This sequence was found in a middle-aged man with acute or convalescent COVID-19. CDR3: CASSRGQDNEQYV. The CDR3 DNA reads as TGTGCCAGCTCACGGGGACAGGACAACGAGCAGTACGTC.